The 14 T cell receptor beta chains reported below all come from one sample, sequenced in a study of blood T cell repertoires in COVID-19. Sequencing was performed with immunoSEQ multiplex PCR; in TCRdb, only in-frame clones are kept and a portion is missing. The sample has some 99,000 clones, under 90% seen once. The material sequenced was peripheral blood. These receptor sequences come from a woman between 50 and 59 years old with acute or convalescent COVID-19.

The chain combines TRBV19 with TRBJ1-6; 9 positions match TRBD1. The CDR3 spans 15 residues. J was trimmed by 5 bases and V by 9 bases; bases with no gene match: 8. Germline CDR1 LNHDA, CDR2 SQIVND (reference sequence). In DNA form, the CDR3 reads TGTGCCAGCCGGGACAGGGTTGGGAATAATTCACCCCTCCACTTT. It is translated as CASRDRVGNNSPLHF.

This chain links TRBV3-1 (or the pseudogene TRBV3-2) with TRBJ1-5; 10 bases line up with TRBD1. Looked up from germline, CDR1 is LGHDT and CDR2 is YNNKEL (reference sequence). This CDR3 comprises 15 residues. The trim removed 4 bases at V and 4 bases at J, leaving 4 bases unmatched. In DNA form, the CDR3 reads TGTGCCAGCAGCCTAGGGACAGGGGAAAATCAGCCCCAGCATTTT. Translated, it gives CASSLGTGENQPQHF.

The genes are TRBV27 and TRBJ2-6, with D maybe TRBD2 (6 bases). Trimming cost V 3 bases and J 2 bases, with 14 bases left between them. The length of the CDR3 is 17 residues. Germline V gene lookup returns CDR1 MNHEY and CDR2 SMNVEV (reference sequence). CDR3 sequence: CASSLGLTQPGANVLTF. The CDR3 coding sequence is TGTGCCAGCAGTTTGGGACTCACACAGCCTGGGGCCAACGTCCTGACTTTC.

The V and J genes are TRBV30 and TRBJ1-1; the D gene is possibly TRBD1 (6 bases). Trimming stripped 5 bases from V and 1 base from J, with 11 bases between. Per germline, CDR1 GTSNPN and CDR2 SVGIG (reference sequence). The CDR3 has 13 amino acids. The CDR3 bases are TGTGCCTGGTCGAGACAGGAGAACACTGAAGCTTTCTTT. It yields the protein CAWSRQENTEAFF.

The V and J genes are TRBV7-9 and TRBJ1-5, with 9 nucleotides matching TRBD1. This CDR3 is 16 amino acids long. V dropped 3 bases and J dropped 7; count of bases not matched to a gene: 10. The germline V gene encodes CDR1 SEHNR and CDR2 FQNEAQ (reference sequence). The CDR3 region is CASSFENRGQKQPQHF. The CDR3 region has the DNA TGTGCCAGCAGCTTCGAAAACAGGGGGCAGAAACAGCCCCAGCATTTT.

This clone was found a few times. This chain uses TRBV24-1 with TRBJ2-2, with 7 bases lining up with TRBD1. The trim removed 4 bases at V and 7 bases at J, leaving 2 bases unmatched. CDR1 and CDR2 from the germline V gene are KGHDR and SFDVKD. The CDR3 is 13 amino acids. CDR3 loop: CATSDRDSGELFF. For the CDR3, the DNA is TGTGCCACCAGTGACCGGGACAGCGGGGAGCTGTTTTTT.

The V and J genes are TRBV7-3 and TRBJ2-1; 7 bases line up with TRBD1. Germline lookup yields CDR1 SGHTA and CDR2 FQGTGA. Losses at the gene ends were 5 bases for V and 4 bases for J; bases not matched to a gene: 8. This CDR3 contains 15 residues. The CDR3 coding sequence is TGTGCCAGCAGCACGGACAGGCAACTATACAATGAGCAGTTCTTC. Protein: CASSTDRQLYNEQFF.

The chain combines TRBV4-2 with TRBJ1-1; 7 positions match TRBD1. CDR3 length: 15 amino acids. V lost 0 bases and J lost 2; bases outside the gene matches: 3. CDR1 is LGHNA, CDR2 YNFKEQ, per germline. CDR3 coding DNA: TGTGCCAGCAGCCAAGACACAGGGGCTAACACTGAAGCTTTCTTT. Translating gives CASSQDTGANTEAFF.

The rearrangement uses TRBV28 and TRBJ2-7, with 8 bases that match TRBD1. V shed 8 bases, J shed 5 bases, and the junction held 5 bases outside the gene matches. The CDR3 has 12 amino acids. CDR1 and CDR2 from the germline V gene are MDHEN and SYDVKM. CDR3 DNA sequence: TGTGCCAGCTGTCAGGGGGCCCACGAGCAGTACTTC. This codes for CASCQGAHEQYF.

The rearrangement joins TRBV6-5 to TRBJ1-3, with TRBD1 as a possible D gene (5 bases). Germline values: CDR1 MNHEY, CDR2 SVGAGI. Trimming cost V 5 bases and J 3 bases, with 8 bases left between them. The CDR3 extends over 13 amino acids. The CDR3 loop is CASSMGGGNTIYF. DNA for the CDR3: TGTGCCAGCAGTATGGGGGGTGGAAACACCATATATTTT.

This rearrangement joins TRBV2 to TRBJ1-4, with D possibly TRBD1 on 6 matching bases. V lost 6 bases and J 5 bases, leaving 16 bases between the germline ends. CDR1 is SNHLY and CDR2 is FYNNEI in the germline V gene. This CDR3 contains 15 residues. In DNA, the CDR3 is TGTGCCAGCAGGGTAACAGGGCAGGGGAATGAAAAACTGTTTTTT. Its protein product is CASRVTGQGNEKLFF.

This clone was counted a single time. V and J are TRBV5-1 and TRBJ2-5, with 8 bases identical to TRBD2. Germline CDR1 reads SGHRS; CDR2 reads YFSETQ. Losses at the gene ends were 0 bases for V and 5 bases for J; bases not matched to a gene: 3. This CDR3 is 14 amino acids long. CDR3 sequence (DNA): TGCGCCAGCAGCTTGGCGGGGGGGGAGGAGACCCAGTACTTC. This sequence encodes CASSLAGGEETQYF.

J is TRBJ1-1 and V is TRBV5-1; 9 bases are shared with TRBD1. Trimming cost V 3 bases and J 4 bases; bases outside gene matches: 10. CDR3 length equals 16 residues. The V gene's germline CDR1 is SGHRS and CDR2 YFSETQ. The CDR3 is CASSSGQGPTGTEAFF. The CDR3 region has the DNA TGCGCCAGCAGCTCGGGACAGGGACCGACGGGCACTGAAGCTTTCTTT.

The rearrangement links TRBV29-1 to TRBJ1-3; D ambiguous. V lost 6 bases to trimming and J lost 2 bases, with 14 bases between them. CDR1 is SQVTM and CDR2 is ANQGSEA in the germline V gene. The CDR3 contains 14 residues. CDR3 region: CSVPGDSTGNTIYF. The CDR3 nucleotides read TGCAGCGTACCCGGAGATAGCACTGGAAACACCATATATTTT.